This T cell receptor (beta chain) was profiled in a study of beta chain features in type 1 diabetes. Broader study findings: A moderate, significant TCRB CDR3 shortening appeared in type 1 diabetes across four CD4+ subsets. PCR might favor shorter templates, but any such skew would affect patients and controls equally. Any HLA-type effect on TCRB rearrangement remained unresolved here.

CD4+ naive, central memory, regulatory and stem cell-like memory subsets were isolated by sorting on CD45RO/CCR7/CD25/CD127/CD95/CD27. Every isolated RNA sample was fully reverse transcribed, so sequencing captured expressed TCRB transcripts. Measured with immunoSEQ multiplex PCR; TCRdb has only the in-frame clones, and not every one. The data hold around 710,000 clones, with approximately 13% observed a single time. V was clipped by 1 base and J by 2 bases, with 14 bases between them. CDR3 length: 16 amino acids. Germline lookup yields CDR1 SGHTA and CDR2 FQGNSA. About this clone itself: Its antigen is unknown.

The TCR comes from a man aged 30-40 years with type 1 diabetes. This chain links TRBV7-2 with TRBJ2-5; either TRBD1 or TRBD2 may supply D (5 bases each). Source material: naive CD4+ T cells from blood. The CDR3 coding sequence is TGTGCCAGCAGCTTAGGCGTCGGGGCCAGACAAGAGACCCAGTACTTC. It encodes CASSLGVGARQETQYF. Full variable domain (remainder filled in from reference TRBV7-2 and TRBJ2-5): GAGVSQSPSNKVTEKGKDVELRCDPISGHTALYWYRQSLGQGLEFLIYFQGNSAPDKSGLPSDRFSAERTGGSVSTLTIQRTQQEDSAVYLCASSLGVGARQETQYFGPGTRLLVL.